The T cell receptor (beta chain) under discussion was sequenced for a study of cytomegalovirus exposure and HLA in healthy donors. This CDR3 is 11 amino acids long. Germline assignment: CDR1 GTSNPN and CDR2 SVGIG (reference sequence). V was clipped by 3 bases and J by 4 bases, with 4 bases between them. Clones were sequenced by immunoSEQ multiplex PCR, and TCRdb holds only the in-frame ones, with some missing. This sample has fewer than 250,000 clones, with roughly 82% found just once. V is TRBV30 and J is TRBJ1-3; D call uncertain. Sequencing used PBMCs. The clonotype was recovered from a woman aged 18-35 years in good health and CMV-seronegative. The CDR3 nucleotides read TGTGCCTGGAGACAGGGAAACACCATATATTTT. Amino acid sequence: CAWRQGNTIYF.